This TCR beta chain was sequenced during a study of blood T cell repertoires in COVID-19 (TCRdb year 2020). For context, the study as a whole: Collaborator samples came from the United States, Italy and Spain and covered acute and convalescent phases of COVID-19. Where available, HLA class I and class II types were obtained from metadata supplied by the sample provider rather than from assay-based typing. The material from the prospective study consisted of cDNA or gDNA derived from T cells, B-cell-depleted T cells, or PBMCs. The samples were drawn from two sources: the first 160 participants of the ongoing ImmuneRACE study, and approximately 1,300 subjects contributed by 6 global collaborators. The sample metadata nearly always contained a de-identified subject ID, COVID-19 status, age in years and sex. The repertoires were made available in a free public database intended to serve as a resource for research on the immune response to SARS-CoV-2. The dataset comprised deeply sampled blood TCRbeta repertoires from subjects exposed to, actively infected with, or recovered from COVID-19. What the study reported, not specific to this receptor: Clinical and demographic metadata were provided uncurated, with the amount varying by source and participant.

TCRbeta CDR3 regions were amplified from genomic DNA by means of the immunoSEQ Assay, a bias-controlled multiplex PCR. Under the source paper's analysis protocol: The number of nucleated cells in each sample was estimated by amplification of reference gene primers within the assay. To quantify the absolute abundance of each unique TCRbeta CDR3 rearrangement, sequence reads were collapsed and filtered. For each sample, productive Simpson clonality was calculated by taking the square root of Simpson's diversity index across productive rearrangements. TCRdb mirrors the immuneACCESS table, restricted to in-frame sequences. Some clones are absent from its copies; in checked studies, under half trace to an unresolved V gene, and the reason for the others is unknown. V, J and clone size reflect that table, while D and trimming were determined from the DNA. Recorded for this sample are about 140,000 clones; around 83% of them occurred a single time. The ten largest clones take up roughly a tenth of the sample.

Each collaborating institution followed its own protocols to collect whole blood in K2EDTA tubes. For TCRbeta analysis, collaborators shipped samples in one of three forms: frozen whole blood, isolated PBMCs, or DNA extracted from either of those sample types. As to this clone: The specificity of this receptor is unknown. The sample holds no much larger clone one base away, and base qualities are not on file.

CDR1 and CDR2 (SGHDT, YYEEEE) derive from the germline V gene. From the cysteine up to the phenylalanine, the CDR3 has a length of 16 residues. The CDR3 DNA has 48 bases and is translated from base 1. V is trimmed back by 0 bases and J by 4 bases, and the junction contains 4 bases that no gene match accounts for. The chain is encoded by TRBV5-6 joined to TRBJ2-2, and 9 junctional nucleotides match TRBD2. The material sequenced was peripheral blood. The clonotype was recovered from a man aged 55 to 70 with active or convalescent COVID-19. The nucleotide sequence reads as follows: TGTGCCAGCAGCTTGGTTAGCGGGAGAGGCACCGGGGAGCTGTTTTTT. Translated, it reads CASSLVSGRGTGELFF.